One sample yielded the 29 T cell receptor beta chains listed below, sequenced in a study of T cell responses to AZD1222 COVID-19 vaccine. The assay was immunoSEQ multiplex PCR, and TCRdb's table has in-frame clones only and misses some. The sample yields approximately 200,000 clones, roughly 94% seen once. The input for sequencing was peripheral blood, taken 28 days after the second dose of the MenACWY control vaccine. These receptors came from an adult who received the MenACWY meningococcal vaccine as a control.

The V and J genes are TRBV18 and TRBJ2-7; D perhaps matches TRBD1 (5 bases). Germline CDR1 KGHSH, CDR2 LQKENI. The CDR3 has 14 amino acids. V dropped 4 bases and J dropped 2 bases, with 12 bases sitting between them. The CDR3 sequence is CASSQTVSTYEQYF. CDR3 in DNA: TGTGCCAGCTCACAGACAGTGTCCACCTACGAGCAGTACTTC.

The V call is TRBV7-8, the J call TRBJ2-7; 7 bases agree with TRBD1. Germline CDR1 reads SGHVS; CDR2 reads FQNEAQ. The trim removed 6 bases at V and 3 bases at J, leaving 5 bases unmatched. CDR3 length: 13 residues. The CDR3 DNA reads as TGTGCCAGCAGGTTTGCAGGGGGCTACGAGCAGTACTTC. Its protein is CASRFAGGYEQYF. The entire variable domain, with the rest obtained from reference TRBV7-8 and TRBJ2-7, is as follows: GAGVSQSPRYKVAKRGQDVALRCDPISGHVSLFWYQQALGQGPEFLTYFQNEAQLDKSGLPSDRFFAERPEGSVSTLKIQRTQQEDSAVYLCASRFAGGYEQYFGPGTRLTVT.

CDR3 bases: TGTGCCTGGAGTGCCCGAACCTTTAACAGGGACGGCTATAGCAATCAGCCCCAGCATTTT. Translating it yields CAWSARTFNRDGYSNQPQHF. The chain joins TRBV30 to TRBJ1-5; possible D gene TRBD1, 6 bases. V gave up 1 base and J gave up 0 bases, with 25 bases separating them. There are 20 residues in the CDR3. Germline CDR1 is GTSNPN and CDR2 is SVGIG (reference sequence).

This chain uses TRBV6-5 with TRBJ1-5, with D maybe TRBD1 (6 bases). Between the trimmed V and J ends, which lost 6 bases and 4 bases, there was a span of 16 bases. The CDR3 length is 15 residues. Germline CDR1 and CDR2: MNHEY and SVGAGI. CDR3 DNA: TGTGCCAGCAGCCAGGGGCTCGGATTTAATCAGCCCCAGCATTTT. This gives the protein CASSQGLGFNQPQHF.

The chain links TRBV28 to TRBJ1-5; D gene unclear. Germline CDR1 MDHEN, CDR2 SYDVKM. Trimming left V 2 bases short and J 0 bases short, with 8 bases between. This CDR3 contains 15 residues. The CDR3 nucleotides are TGTGCCAGCAGTTTACGTGATTTTAGCAATCAGCCCCAGCATTTT. This sequence encodes CASSLRDFSNQPQHF.

This rearrangement joins TRBV11-3 to TRBJ2-1; 13 nucleotides line up with TRBD2. The germline V gene has CDR1 SGHNT and CDR2 YENEEA. Unmatched junction bases numbered 4, after V lost 5 bases and J lost 6 bases. CDR3 length: 15 residues. For the CDR3, the DNA is TGTGCCAGCAGCCCAGGACTAGCGGGGGTCAATGAGCAGTTCTTC. Residues: CASSPGLAGVNEQFF.

This chain links TRBV5-6 with TRBJ1-1; possible D gene TRBD1, 6 bases. The length of the CDR3 is 11 residues. CDR1 is SGHDT, CDR2 YYEEEE, per germline. CDR3 amino acids: CAGQRNTEAFF. For the CDR3, the DNA is TGTGCAGGACAGCGGAACACTGAAGCTTTCTTT.

This clone is a singleton in its sample. The chain combines TRBV2 with TRBJ2-2; D gene ambiguous. V shed 4 bases and J shed 0 bases, with 9 bases lying between them. The germline V gene has CDR1 SNHLY and CDR2 FYNNEI. The CDR3 runs 15 residues. The CDR3 DNA follows: TGTGCCAGCAGTGTCGGACGGCCGAACACCGGGGAGCTGTTTTTT. Translated: CASSVGRPNTGELFF.

This chain links TRBV28 with TRBJ1-2; the D is unclear. This CDR3 region has 15 residues. The germline V gene encodes CDR1 MDHEN and CDR2 SYDVKM. Trimming removed 5 bases from V and 2 bases from J, with 15 bases in between. CDR3 protein: CASSDVPGFNYGYTF. The CDR3 DNA reads TGTGCCAGCAGTGACGTTCCCGGGTTCAACTATGGCTACACCTTC.

The V gene is TRBV7-3, the J gene TRBJ2-1, with D possibly TRBD1 on 6 matching bases. V was cut by 5 bases and J by 10 bases, with 15 bases left in between. The germline CDR1 and CDR2 sequences are SGHTA and FQGTGA. The CDR3 length is 13 residues. CDR3 coding DNA: TGTGCCAGCAGCCCGTCCCCCGGGACAGAGCAGTTCTTC. It translates to CASSPSPGTEQFF.

The chain uses TRBV5-1 and TRBJ2-1, with a weak D call TRBD2 (5 bases). The germline V and J ends were trimmed by 0 bases and 8 bases, with 9 bases remaining between them. The germline V gene encodes CDR1 SGHRS and CDR2 YFSETQ. The length of the CDR3 is 13 residues. The CDR3 DNA follows: TGCGCCAGCAGCTTGGGGGCGGGTGATGAGCAGTTCTTC. Protein product: CASSLGAGDEQFF.

This rearrangement joins TRBV7-3 to TRBJ2-2; possibly TRBD1 for D (5 bases). This CDR3 is 15 amino acids long. Germline V gene data show CDR1 as SGHTA and CDR2 as FQGTGA. The germline V and J ends were trimmed by 2 bases and 6 bases, with 13 bases remaining between them. This chain's CDR3 is CASSLGQGSAGELFF. CDR3 nucleotide sequence: TGTGCCAGCAGCTTAGGGCAGGGTTCGGCCGGGGAGCTGTTTTTT. The full variable domain, with the rest looked up from reference TRBV7-3 and TRBJ2-2, is GAGVSQTPSNKVTEKGKYVELRCDPISGHTALYWYRQSLGQGPEFLIYFQGTGAADDSGLPNDRFFAVRPEGSVSTLKIQRTERGDSAVYLCASSLGQGSAGELFFGEGSRLTVL.

The chain couples TRBV30 to TRBJ1-5; the D gene is possibly TRBD1 (6 bases). The CDR3 consists of 14 residues. Germline CDR1 and CDR2: GTSNPN and SVGIG (reference sequence). V lost 0 bases and J lost 5, with 11 bases in between. The CDR3 is CAWSVLAGDQPQHF. DNA for the CDR3: TGTGCCTGGAGTGTACTTGCAGGGGATCAGCCCCAGCATTTT.

This clone was seen only once. The chain combines TRBV27 with TRBJ2-1; possibly TRBD1 or TRBD2 for D (5 bases each). This CDR3 has 16 residues. The germline CDR1 and CDR2 sequences are MNHEY and SMNVEV (reference sequence). V dropped 2 bases and J dropped 3 bases, with 14 bases sitting between them. The CDR3 DNA is TGTGCCAGCAGTTTAATTGTGGGGGAATTCTACAATGAGCAGTTCTTC. Protein product: CASSLIVGEFYNEQFF.

This rearrangement joins TRBV5-5 to TRBJ1-6; D call uncertain. This CDR3 comprises 14 residues. V was shortened by 0 bases and J by 9 bases, with 10 bases between the two germline ends. The germline gives CDR1 SGHKS, CDR2 YYEKEE (reference sequence). In DNA, the CDR3 is TGTGCCAGCAGCTTGGATGGCGGGGTTTCACCCCTCCACTTT. It translates to CASSLDGGVSPLHF. The whole variable domain, remainder taken from reference TRBV5-5 and TRBJ1-6, is DAGVTQSPTHLIKTRGQQVTLRCSPISGHKSVSWYQQVLGQGPQFIFQYYEKEERGRGNFPDRFSARQFPNYSSELNVNALLLGDSALYLCASSLDGGVSPLHFGNGTRLTVT.

The chain links TRBV5-5 to TRBJ2-4; no reliable D call. Trimming left V 0 bases short and J 13 bases short, with 14 bases between. The CDR3 totals 13 residues. The germline CDR1 and CDR2 sequences are SGHKS and YYEKEE (reference sequence). CDR3 in amino acids: CASSLAGIMGQYF. The CDR3 DNA is TGTGCCAGCAGCTTGGCCGGCATAATGGGCCAGTACTTC.

This chain connects TRBV14 to TRBJ2-5; 9 nucleotides align to TRBD2. In germline, CDR1 is SGHDN, CDR2 FVKESK. After removal of 1 base from V and 3 bases from J, the junction contained 12 bases not matched to a gene. The CDR3 sequence is 18 residues long. The CDR3 protein is CASSQGVGGGATKETQYF. The DNA for the CDR3 is TGTGCCAGCAGCCAAGGTGTCGGCGGGGGGGCCACTAAAGAGACCCAGTACTTC.

The chain employs TRBV30 and TRBJ2-7; 7 positions match TRBD2. J was trimmed by 4 bases and V by 3 bases; bases with no gene match: 6. This CDR3 comprises 13 residues. Germline V CDR1 and CDR2: GTSNPN, SVGIG (reference sequence). The CDR3 sequence is CAWRSLGRYEQYF. CDR3 in DNA: TGTGCCTGGAGGTCGCTCGGGAGGTACGAGCAGTACTTC.

The chain has TRBV10-2 and TRBJ2-7; D may be TRBD2 (5 bases). Trimming pared 2 bases from V and 2 bases from J, leaving 7 bases between. Germline loops: CDR1 WSHSY, CDR2 SAAADI. The CDR3 loop spans 13 amino acids. CDR3 DNA sequence: TGCGCCAGCAGTGAGGTGGGAGCCTACGAGCAGTACTTC. Translated: CASSEVGAYEQYF.

The chain combines TRBV29-1 with TRBJ1-1; 7 bases are a match to TRBD1. Trimming took 7 bases from V and 5 from J; bases not matched to a gene: 7. CDR1 and CDR2 (germline): SQVTM, ANQGSEA. This CDR3 is built from 12 residues. Here the CDR3 reads CSGGTAETEAFF. DNA for the CDR3: TGCAGCGGAGGGACAGCGGAGACTGAAGCTTTCTTT.

This clone was observed a single time. The CDR3 region is CASSHVAGGLYEQYF. The CDR3 DNA reads as TGTGCCAGCAGCCATGTAGCGGGGGGCCTCTACGAGCAGTACTTC. The chain is built from TRBV3-1 (or the pseudogene TRBV3-2) and TRBJ2-7; 10 bases align to TRBD2. This CDR3 is 15 amino acids long. CDR1 is LGHDT and CDR2 is YNNKEL in the germline V gene (reference sequence). With V trimmed by 3 bases and J by 3 bases, 5 bases remained unmatched.

This clone was recorded only once. The V gene is TRBV4-2, the J gene TRBJ1-6; maybe TRBD1 (6 bases). This CDR3 has 17 amino acids. V was shortened by 1 base and J by 3 bases, with 13 bases between the two germline ends. Germline CDR1 and CDR2: LGHNA and YNFKEQ. DNA of the CDR3: TGTGCCAGCAGCCAAGCAGGGGTGGGGGTCTATAATTCACCCCTCCACTTT. Its protein product is CASSQAGVGVYNSPLHF.

The rearrangement uses TRBV6-4 and TRBJ1-1; D is uncertain. In germline, CDR1 is MRHNA, CDR2 SNTAGT. With 0 bases removed from V and 7 bases from J, the gap between germline ends came to 12 bases. This CDR3 is 14 amino acids long. Here the CDR3 DNA reads TGTGCCAGCAGTGACTCAGGAGGGTCGGGTGAAGCTTTCTTT. Translating gives CASSDSGGSGEAFF.

The V gene is TRBV24-1, the J gene TRBJ2-1; D assignment may be TRBD1 or TRBD2 (5 bases each). V lost 0 bases and J lost 6, with 8 bases in between. The CDR3 loop spans 14 amino acids. Germline-derived CDR1 and CDR2 are KGHDR and SFDVKD. CDR3 in amino acids: CATSDLSGPNEQFF. For the CDR3, the DNA is TGTGCCACCAGTGATTTGTCGGGACCCAATGAGCAGTTCTTC.

The V and J genes are TRBV18 and TRBJ2-3; D might be TRBD1 (5 bases). V lost 0 bases to trimming and J lost 4 bases, with 8 bases between them. CDR3 length: 14 residues. Germline CDR1 reads KGHSH; CDR2 reads LQKENI. The CDR3 sequence is CASSPPTVSDTQYF. The CDR3 DNA reads as TGTGCCAGCTCACCACCGACAGTCTCAGATACGCAGTATTTT.

The J gene is TRBJ2-7, the V gene TRBV6-5, with no clear D. CDR3 length equals 12 residues. V lost 8 bases and J 4 bases, leaving 12 bases between the germline ends. From germline, CDR1 is MNHEY and CDR2 SVGAGI. This chain's CDR3 is CASASDGYEQYF. The CDR3, as DNA: TGTGCCAGCGCCTCGGACGGGTACGAGCAGTACTTC.

This chain joins TRBV19 and TRBJ2-1; a weak D match, TRBD2 (7 bases). Trimming removed 1 base at V and 12 bases at J, with 22 bases between. Germline loops: CDR1 LNHDA, CDR2 SQIVND (reference sequence). The CDR3 sequence is 16 residues long. This chain's CDR3 is CASSIVLAGAPHGQFF. The CDR3 nucleotides read TGTGCCAGTAGTATAGTCTTGGCGGGGGCACCCCATGGGCAGTTCTTC.

V gene TRBV28 combines with J gene TRBJ1-6, with D perhaps TRBD1 (5 bases). This CDR3 contains 17 residues. The germline CDR1 and CDR2 sequences are MDHEN and SYDVKM. V gave up 3 bases and J gave up 1 base, with 13 bases separating them. CDR3 region: CASSLIQGGSYNSPLHF. The CDR3 region has the DNA TGTGCCAGCAGTTTGATTCAGGGCGGGTCCTATAATTCACCCCTCCACTTT.

This chain links TRBV13 with TRBJ2-1; a possible D gene is TRBD1 (5 bases). From germline, CDR1 is PRHDT and CDR2 FYEKMQ (reference sequence). The V and J ends lost 5 bases and 6 bases respectively, with 20 bases between them. The CDR3 covers 16 residues. CDR3 region: CASSQARAVIFNEQFF. The CDR3 DNA is TGTGCCAGCAGCCAAGCCAGGGCCGTGATCTTCAATGAGCAGTTCTTC.